This note documents a single T cell receptor beta chain sequence. Its antigen is unknown. These data are taken from a study of blood T cells in healthy people across ages. Study-level results: Long-lived donors carried more naive CD4+ cells and greater diversity than aged donors.

The second PCR ran roughly 6 to 12 cycles with a sample-barcoded 5' primer and J-beta primers. One entry per CDR3 protein results from TCRdb running MiXCR on the 5' RACE reads. The table shows about 760,000 distinct CDR3 sequences, with more than 50% occurring only once. This CDR3 is built from 15 residues. Per germline, CDR1 MDHEN and CDR2 SYDVKM. The TCR comes from a man aged 40-55 years in good health. The V and J genes are TRBV28 and TRBJ2-7; 14 bases line up with TRBD2. The end of the DNA fits TRBJ2-5 better, so the J call may be wrong. Sequenced material: blood. CDR3 sequence: CASRSGLAGVSTQYF. The CDR3 region has the DNA TGTGCCAGCAGGTCGGGACTAGCGGGAGTCTCGACCCAGTACTTC.